One and the same sample provided the 17 T cell receptor beta chains below, sequenced in a study of T-cell memory formation after mild COVID-19 (dated by TCRdb to the early 2020s). Library preparation employed 5' RACE. The run used an Illumina NovaSeq 6000. In TCRdb, the public reads were trimmed at Q25 with fastp and aligned with MiXCR, with productive beta chains retained. Rows matching on CDR3 protein sequence are summarized as one entry with the most common DNA and genes. For this sample the table gives some 210,000 distinct CDR3 sequences, of which around 18% were detected only once. The top ten clones comprise roughly 2.4% of the sample. The material sequenced was PBMCs or a T cell subset sorted from them (not recorded which). The receptors were gathered from an adult woman who had mild COVID-19 (a few samples of this study predate the infection). The sample titles of this study are shuffled in the database, so cell type and time point are left out; the donor was told from shared clones.

This clonotype was seen more than once but under ten times. V and J are TRBV6-6 and TRBJ2-7, with 10 bases matching TRBD1. CDR1 is MNHNY, CDR2 SVGAGI, per germline (reference sequence). The V and J ends lost 1 base and 1 base, in that order; junction bases with no gene match: 4. This CDR3 is 16 amino acids long. CDR3 sequence (DNA): TGTGCCAGCAGTTACTACGAGGGACAGGGGTCCTACGAGCAGTACTTC. Translated, it gives CASSYYEGQGSYEQYF.

This clonotype was found a few times. This sequence joins TRBV7-2 and TRBJ2-1; D not certain. Trimming took off 3 bases at V and 5 bases at J, with 11 bases between the two ends. Germline CDR1 is SGHTA and CDR2 is FQGNSA. The CDR3 contains 14 residues. The CDR3 region is CASSFSRANNEQFF. CDR3 sequence (DNA): TGTGCCAGCAGCTTCTCCCGGGCAAACAATGAGCAGTTCTTC.

The chain has TRBV5-4 and TRBJ2-2; 10 nucleotides agree with TRBD1. Per germline, CDR1 SGHNT and CDR2 YYREEE (reference sequence). J was trimmed by 4 bases and V by 4 bases; bases with no gene match: 4. This CDR3 region has 15 residues. This CDR3 reads CASSVGQGSTGELFF. The CDR3 nucleotides are TGTGCCAGCAGCGTGGGACAGGGGAGCACCGGGGAGCTGTTTTTT.

The rearrangement joins TRBV5-1 to TRBJ2-7; TRBD2 matches at 7 bases. The CDR3 has 15 amino acids. CDR1 is SGHRS and CDR2 is YFSETQ in the germline V gene. V lost 4 bases and J lost 1; bases outside the gene matches: 8. The CDR3 region is CASSTGGLRSYEQYF. CDR3 in DNA: TGCGCCAGCAGCACGGGGGGACTGAGATCCTACGAGCAGTACTTC.

The CDR3 reads CASSFLDNEQFF. CDR3 nucleotides: TGTGCCAGCAGCTTCCTTGACAATGAGCAGTTCTTC. The chain is built from TRBV7-9 and TRBJ2-1, with unresolved D. Trimming shortened V by 3 bases and J by 5 bases, and 5 bases separated the two germline ends. The CDR3 extends over 12 amino acids. Looked up from germline, CDR1 is SEHNR and CDR2 is FQNEAQ (reference sequence).

This chain connects TRBV24-1 to TRBJ2-5; D may be TRBD1 or TRBD2 (5 bases each). The germline V gene encodes CDR1 KGHDR and CDR2 SFDVKD. The V gene lost 2 bases and the J gene lost 3 bases, with 15 bases spanning the gap. The CDR3 runs 16 residues. This CDR3 reads CATSDSYRGRKETQYF. CDR3 nucleotide sequence: TGTGCCACCAGTGATTCCTATAGGGGACGTAAAGAGACCCAGTACTTC.

This chain uses TRBV7-2 with TRBJ1-5; unclear D gene. The CDR3 loop spans 15 amino acids. The ends were cut back, 8 bases at V and 0 bases at J, with 14 bases in the middle. Germline-derived CDR1 and CDR2 are SGHTA and FQGNSA. The chain's CDR3 is CASSRTGNSNQPQHF. Here the CDR3 DNA reads TGTGCCAGCTCCCGAACCGGGAATAGCAATCAGCCCCAGCATTTT. Filled out from reference TRBV7-2 and TRBJ1-5, the complete variable domain reads GAGVSQSPSNKVTEKGKDVELRCDPISGHTALYWYRQSLGQGLEFLIYFQGNSAPDKSGLPSDRFSAERTGGSVSTLTIQRTQQEDSAVYLCASSRTGNSNQPQHFGDGTRLSIL.

The chain employs TRBV4-2 and TRBJ1-2; 7 bases agree with TRBD1. With 3 bases clipped from V and 2 bases from J, the junction kept 3 bases outside the gene matches. The CDR3 contains 14 residues. Germline V CDR1 and CDR2: LGHNA, YNFKEQ. The CDR3 DNA reads TGTGCCAGCAGCCAGGCAGGGGGAAACTATGGCTACACCTTC. As protein: CASSQAGGNYGYTF.

The chain recombines TRBV13 with TRBJ1-3, with D possibly being TRBD1 (5 bases). Germline V CDR1 and CDR2: PRHDT, FYEKMQ (reference sequence). CDR3 length: 15 amino acids. Trimming pared 5 bases from V and 0 bases from J, leaving 11 bases between. The DNA for the CDR3 is TGTGCCAGCAGCCGAGGGGAATACTCTGGAAACACCATATATTTT. It yields the protein CASSRGEYSGNTIYF.

V is TRBV29-1 and J is TRBJ2-5; D may be TRBD1 (6 bases). The ends were cut back, 2 bases at V and 5 bases at J, with 12 bases in the middle. Germline V gene lookup returns CDR1 SQVTM and CDR2 ANQGSEA. The CDR3 length is 13 residues. In DNA form, the CDR3 reads TGCAGCGTTGAACACAGGGCCCCGGAGACCCAGTACTTC. Residues: CSVEHRAPETQYF.

This clonotype appeared a few times. V usage is TRBV6-5 and J usage is TRBJ1-4, with D unclear. The germline gives CDR1 MNHEY, CDR2 SVGAGI. The CDR3 contains 16 residues. V was shortened by 0 bases and J by 5 bases, with 13 bases between the two germline ends. This CDR3 reads CASSYSWDVKNEKLFF. CDR3 bases: TGTGCCAGCAGTTACTCCTGGGATGTCAAGAATGAAAAACTGTTTTTT.

There are a few counts of this clonotype. The genes are TRBV7-9 and TRBJ1-1, with 9 bases fitting TRBD1. Germline V gene lookup returns CDR1 SEHNR and CDR2 FQNEAQ (reference sequence). V dropped 5 bases and J dropped 6; count of bases not matched to a gene: 13. The CDR3 loop spans 16 amino acids. CDR3 sequence: CASSRRGQGRYPEAFF. In DNA, the CDR3 is TGTGCCAGCAGCCGCAGGGGACAGGGAAGGTACCCTGAAGCTTTCTTT.

This clonotype came up a few times. The chain is built from TRBV5-5 and TRBJ1-2, with D tentatively TRBD1 (6 bases). Germline V gene lookup returns CDR1 SGHKS and CDR2 YYEKEE (reference sequence). V dropped 0 bases and J dropped 7 bases, with 7 bases sitting between them. The CDR3 totals 12 residues. The CDR3, as DNA: TGTGCCAGCAGCTTGGGGGGGCTTGGCTACACCTTC. Its translation is CASSLGGLGYTF.

Many counts were recorded for this clonotype. V is TRBV20-1 and J is TRBJ1-2; 10 positions match TRBD1. The junction had 10 bases not matched to a gene; V was cut back by 0 bases and J by 6 bases. CDR3 size: 16 residues. CDR1 is DFQATT and CDR2 is SNEGSKA in the germline V gene (reference sequence). The CDR3, as DNA: TGCAGTGCTAGAGAGAATCCGGGACAGGGGCGGGATGGCTACACCTTC. It yields the protein CSARENPGQGRDGYTF.

This clonotype was seen a few times. The V gene is TRBV6-1, the J gene TRBJ2-5; D is unresolved. The CDR3 has 13 residues. Trimming cost V 1 base and J 2 bases, with 5 bases left between them. From germline, CDR1 is MNHNS and CDR2 SASEGT. The CDR3 reads CASSEGPQETQYF. The DNA for the CDR3 is TGTGCCAGCAGTGAAGGTCCACAAGAGACCCAGTACTTC.

The chain links TRBV20-1 to TRBJ2-3; D could derive from TRBD1 or TRBD2 (6 bases each). Germline V gives CDR1 DFQATT, CDR2 SNEGSKA (reference sequence). Trimming shortened V by 6 bases and J by 9 bases, and 22 bases separated the two germline ends. The CDR3 covers 14 residues. This CDR3 is CSAPTSTQGGTQYF. CDR3 sequence (DNA): TGCAGTGCCCCCACTTCTACACAGGGAGGCACGCAGTATTTT.

This clonotype was observed a handful of times. The chain links TRBV27 to TRBJ2-5; a weak D match, TRBD1 (5 bases). The germline V gene encodes CDR1 MNHEY and CDR2 SMNVEV (reference sequence). Trimming shortened V by 5 bases and J by 6 bases, and 19 bases separated the two germline ends. The CDR3 covers 15 residues. The CDR3 region is CASSRKVQGRQTQYF. CDR3 DNA: TGTGCCAGCAGTCGAAAGGTCCAGGGTAGGCAGACCCAGTACTTC.